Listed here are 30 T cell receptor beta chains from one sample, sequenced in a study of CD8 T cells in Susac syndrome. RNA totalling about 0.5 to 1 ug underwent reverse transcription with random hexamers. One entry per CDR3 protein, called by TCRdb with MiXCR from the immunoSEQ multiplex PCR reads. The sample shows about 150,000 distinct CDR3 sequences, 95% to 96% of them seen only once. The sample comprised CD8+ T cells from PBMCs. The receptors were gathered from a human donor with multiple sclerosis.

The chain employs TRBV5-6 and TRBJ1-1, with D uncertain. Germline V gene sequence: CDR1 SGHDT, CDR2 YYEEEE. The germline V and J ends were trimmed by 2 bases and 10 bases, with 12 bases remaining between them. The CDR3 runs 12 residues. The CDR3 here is CASSFEGWGAFF. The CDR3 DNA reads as TGTGCCAGCAGCTTTGAGGGTTGGGGAGCTTTCTTT. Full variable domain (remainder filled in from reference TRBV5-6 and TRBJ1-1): DAGVTQSPTHLIKTRGQQVTLRCSPKSGHDTVSWYQQALGQGPQFIFQYYEEEERQRGNFPDRFSGHQFPNYSSELNVNALLLGDSALYLCASSFEGWGAFFGQGTRLTVV.

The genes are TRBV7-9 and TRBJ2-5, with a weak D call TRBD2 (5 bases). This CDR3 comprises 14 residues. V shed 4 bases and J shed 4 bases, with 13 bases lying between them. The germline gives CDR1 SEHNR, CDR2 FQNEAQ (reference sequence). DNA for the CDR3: TGTGCCAGCAGCTCTAGCAAGGTGACAGAGACCCAGTACTTC. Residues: CASSSSKVTETQYF.

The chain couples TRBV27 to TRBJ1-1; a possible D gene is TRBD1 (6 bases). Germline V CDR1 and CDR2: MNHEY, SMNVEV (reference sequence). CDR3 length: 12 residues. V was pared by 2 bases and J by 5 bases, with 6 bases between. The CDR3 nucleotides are TGTGCCAGCAGTTTAAGGGGGACTGAAGCTTTCTTT. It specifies CASSLRGTEAFF.

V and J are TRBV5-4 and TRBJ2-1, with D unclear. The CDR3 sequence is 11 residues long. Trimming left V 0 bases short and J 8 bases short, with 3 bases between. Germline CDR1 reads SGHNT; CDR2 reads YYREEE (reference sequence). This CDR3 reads CASSLAYEQFF. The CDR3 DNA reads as TGTGCCAGCAGCTTGGCCTATGAGCAGTTCTTC.

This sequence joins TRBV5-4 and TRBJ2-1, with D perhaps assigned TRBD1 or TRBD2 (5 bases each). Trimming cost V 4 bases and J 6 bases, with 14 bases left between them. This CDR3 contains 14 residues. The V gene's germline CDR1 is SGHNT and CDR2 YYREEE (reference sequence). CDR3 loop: CASSSGWGSNEQFF. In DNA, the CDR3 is TGTGCCAGCAGCAGTGGGTGGGGGTCCAATGAGCAGTTCTTC.

CDR3 sequence reads: CASEDRGTGELFF. CDR3 coding DNA: TGTGCCAGCGAAGACCGGGGTACCGGGGAGCTGTTTTTT. This chain joins TRBV6-5 and TRBJ2-2, with a tentative D call TRBD2 (5 bases). CDR3 size: 13 residues. Germline loops: CDR1 MNHEY, CDR2 SVGAGI. Trimming left V 8 bases short and J 5 bases short, with 12 bases between.

DNA of the CDR3: TGTGCCAGCAGCTCAATGGGGGAGCAGTACGTC. It translates to CASSSMGEQYV. The chain employs TRBV28 and TRBJ2-7; D remains ambiguous. The CDR3 sequence is 11 residues long. Trimming cost V 6 bases and J 7 bases, with 10 bases left between them. The germline V gene encodes CDR1 MDHEN and CDR2 SYDVKM.

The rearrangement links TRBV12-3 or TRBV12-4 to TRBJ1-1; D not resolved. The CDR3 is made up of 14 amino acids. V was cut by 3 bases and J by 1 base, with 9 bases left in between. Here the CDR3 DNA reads TGTGCCAGCAGTTTTGAGCTGACGAACACTGAAGCTTTCTTT. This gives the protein CASSFELTNTEAFF.

The CDR3 DNA reads TGCGCCAGCAGCCCGGACGGGGGGACCCCGGCAGGTGGCTACACCTTC. Encoded protein: CASSPDGGTPAGGYTF. The gene calls are TRBV5-1 and TRBJ1-2; the D gene is possibly TRBD1 (5 bases). V was cut by 4 bases and J by 7 bases, with 23 bases left in between. CDR1 and CDR2 (germline): SGHRS, YFSETQ. The CDR3 spans 16 residues.

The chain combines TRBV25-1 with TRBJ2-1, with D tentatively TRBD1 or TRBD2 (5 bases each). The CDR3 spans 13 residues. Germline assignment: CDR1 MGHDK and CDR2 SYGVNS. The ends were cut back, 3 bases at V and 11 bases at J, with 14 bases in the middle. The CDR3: CASSDGTNQKQFF. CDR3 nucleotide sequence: TGTGCCAGCAGTGATGGGACCAACCAGAAGCAGTTCTTC.

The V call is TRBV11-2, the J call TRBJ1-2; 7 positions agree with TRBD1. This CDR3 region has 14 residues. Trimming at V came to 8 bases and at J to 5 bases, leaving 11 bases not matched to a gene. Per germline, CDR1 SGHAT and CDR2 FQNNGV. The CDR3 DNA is TGTGCCAGCTCCCAGGGGGAAAGGCCTTATGGCTACACCTTC. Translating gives CASSQGERPYGYTF.

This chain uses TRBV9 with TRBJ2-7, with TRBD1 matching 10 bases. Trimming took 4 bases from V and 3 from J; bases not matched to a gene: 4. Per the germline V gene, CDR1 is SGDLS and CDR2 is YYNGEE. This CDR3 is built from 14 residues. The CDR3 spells CASSPGDRGYEQYF. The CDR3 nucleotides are TGTGCCAGCAGCCCCGGGGACAGGGGCTACGAGCAGTACTTC.

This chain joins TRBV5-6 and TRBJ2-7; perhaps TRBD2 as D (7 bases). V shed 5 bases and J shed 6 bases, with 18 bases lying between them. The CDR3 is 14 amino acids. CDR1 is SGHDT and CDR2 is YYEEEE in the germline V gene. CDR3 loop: CASSPGGRFLEQYV. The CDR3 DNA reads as TGTGCCAGCAGTCCCGGGGGGCGGTTCCTCGAGCAGTACGTC.

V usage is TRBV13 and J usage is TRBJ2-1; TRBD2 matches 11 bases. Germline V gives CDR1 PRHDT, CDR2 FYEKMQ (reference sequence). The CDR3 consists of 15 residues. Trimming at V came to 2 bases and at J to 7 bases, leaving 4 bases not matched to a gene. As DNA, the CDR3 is TGTGCCAGCAGCTTAACTCCTAGCGGGGGGAATGAGCAGTTCTTC. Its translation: CASSLTPSGGNEQFF. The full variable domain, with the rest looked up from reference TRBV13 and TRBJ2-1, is AAGVIQSPRHLIKEKRETATLKCYPIPRHDTVYWYQQGPGQDPQFLISFYEKMQSDKGSIPDRFSAQQFSDYHSELNMSSLELGDSALYFCASSLTPSGGNEQFFGPGTRLTVL.

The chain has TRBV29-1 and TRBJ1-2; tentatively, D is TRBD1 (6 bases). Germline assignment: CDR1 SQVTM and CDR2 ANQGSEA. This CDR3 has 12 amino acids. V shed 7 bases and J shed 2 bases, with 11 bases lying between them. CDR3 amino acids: CSDTGPNYGYTF. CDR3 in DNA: TGCAGCGACACAGGGCCCAACTATGGCTACACCTTC.

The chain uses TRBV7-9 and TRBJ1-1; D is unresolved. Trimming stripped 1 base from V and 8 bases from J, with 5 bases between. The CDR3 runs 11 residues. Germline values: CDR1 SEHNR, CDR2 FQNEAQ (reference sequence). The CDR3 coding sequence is TGTGCCAGCAGCTTAGTACAGGAAGCTTTCTTT. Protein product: CASSLVQEAFF.

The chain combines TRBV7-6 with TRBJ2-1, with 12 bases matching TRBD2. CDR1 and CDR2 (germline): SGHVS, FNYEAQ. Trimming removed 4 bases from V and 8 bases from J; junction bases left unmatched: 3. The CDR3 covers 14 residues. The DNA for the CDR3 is TGTGCCAGCAGCTCTAGCGGGGGGGCCGATGAGCAGTTCTTC. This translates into CASSSSGGADEQFF.

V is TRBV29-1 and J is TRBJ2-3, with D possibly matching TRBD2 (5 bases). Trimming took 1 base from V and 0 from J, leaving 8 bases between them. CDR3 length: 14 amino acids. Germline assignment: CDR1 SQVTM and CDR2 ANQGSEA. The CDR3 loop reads CSVEGRESTDTQYF. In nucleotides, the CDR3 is TGCAGCGTTGAAGGCCGGGAAAGCACAGATACGCAGTATTTT.

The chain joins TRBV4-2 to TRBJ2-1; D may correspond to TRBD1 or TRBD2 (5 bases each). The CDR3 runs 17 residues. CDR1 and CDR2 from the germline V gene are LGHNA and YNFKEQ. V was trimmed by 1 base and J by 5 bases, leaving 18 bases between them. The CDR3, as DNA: TGTGCCAGCAGCCAAGCTAACCCGGGGCCAGCGAACAATGAGCAGTTCTTC. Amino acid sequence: CASSQANPGPANNEQFF.

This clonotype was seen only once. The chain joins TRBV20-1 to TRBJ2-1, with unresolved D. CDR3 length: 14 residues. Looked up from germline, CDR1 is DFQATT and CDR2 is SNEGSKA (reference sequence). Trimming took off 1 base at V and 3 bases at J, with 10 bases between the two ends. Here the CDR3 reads CSARGQENYNEQFF. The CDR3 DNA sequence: TGCAGTGCTAGAGGGCAGGAGAACTACAATGAGCAGTTCTTC.

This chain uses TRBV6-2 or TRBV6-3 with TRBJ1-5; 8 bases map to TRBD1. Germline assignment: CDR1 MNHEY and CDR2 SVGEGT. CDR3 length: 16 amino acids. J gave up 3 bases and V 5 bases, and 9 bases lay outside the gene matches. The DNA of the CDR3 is TGTGCCAGCAGTCTATCCGGGACAGGCAACAATCAGCCCCAGCATTTT. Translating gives CASSLSGTGNNQPQHF.

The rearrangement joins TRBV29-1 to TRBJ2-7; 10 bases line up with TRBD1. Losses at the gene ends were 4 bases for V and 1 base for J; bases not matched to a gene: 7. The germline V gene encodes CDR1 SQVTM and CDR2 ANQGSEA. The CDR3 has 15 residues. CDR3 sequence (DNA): TGCAGCGTTGGTTTTGGGACAGGGGATTCCTACGAGCAGTACTTC. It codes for CSVGFGTGDSYEQYF.

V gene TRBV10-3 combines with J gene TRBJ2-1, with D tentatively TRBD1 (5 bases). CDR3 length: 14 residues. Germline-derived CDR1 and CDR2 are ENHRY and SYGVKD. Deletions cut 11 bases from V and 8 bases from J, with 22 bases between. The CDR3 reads CAAAGFGLGDEQFF. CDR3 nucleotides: TGTGCCGCCGCCGGGTTTGGCCTAGGGGATGAGCAGTTCTTC.

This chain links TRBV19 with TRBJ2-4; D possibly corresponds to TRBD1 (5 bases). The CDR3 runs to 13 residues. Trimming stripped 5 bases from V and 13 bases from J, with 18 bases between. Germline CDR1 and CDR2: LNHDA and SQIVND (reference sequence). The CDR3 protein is CASSHDLGDGQYF. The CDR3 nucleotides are TGTGCCAGTAGTCACGACCTAGGGGATGGGCAGTACTTC.

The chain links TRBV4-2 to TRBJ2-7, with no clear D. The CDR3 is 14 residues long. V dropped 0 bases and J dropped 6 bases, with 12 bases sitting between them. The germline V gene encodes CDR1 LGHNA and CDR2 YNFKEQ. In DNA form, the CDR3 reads TGTGCCAGCAGCCAAGATACCACCTCGGGCGAGCAGTACTTC. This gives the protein CASSQDTTSGEQYF.

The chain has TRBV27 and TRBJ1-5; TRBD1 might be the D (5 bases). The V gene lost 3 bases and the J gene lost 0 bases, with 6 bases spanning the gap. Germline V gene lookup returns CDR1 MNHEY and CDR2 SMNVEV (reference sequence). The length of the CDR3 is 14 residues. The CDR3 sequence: CASSFDSSNQPQHF. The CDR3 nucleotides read TGTGCCAGCAGTTTTGACAGTAGCAATCAGCCCCAGCATTTT.

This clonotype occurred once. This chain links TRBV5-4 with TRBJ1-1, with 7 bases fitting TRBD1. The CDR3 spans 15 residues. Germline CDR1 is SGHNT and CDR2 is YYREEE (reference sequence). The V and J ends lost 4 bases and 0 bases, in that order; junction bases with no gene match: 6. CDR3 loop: CASSAGQSMNTEAFF. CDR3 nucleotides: TGTGCCAGCAGCGCGGGACAGAGCATGAACACTGAAGCTTTCTTT.

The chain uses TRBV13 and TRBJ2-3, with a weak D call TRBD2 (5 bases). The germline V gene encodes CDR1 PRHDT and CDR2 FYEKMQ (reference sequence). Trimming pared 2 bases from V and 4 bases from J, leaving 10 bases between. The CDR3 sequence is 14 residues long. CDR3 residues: CASSLQDWPDTQYF. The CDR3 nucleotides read TGTGCCAGCAGCTTACAGGACTGGCCAGATACGCAGTATTTT.

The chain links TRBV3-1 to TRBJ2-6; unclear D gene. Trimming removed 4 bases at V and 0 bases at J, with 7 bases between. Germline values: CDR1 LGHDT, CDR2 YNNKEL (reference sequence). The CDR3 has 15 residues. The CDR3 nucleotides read TGTGCCAGCAGCCCAAAAGACTCTGGGGCCAACGTCCTGACTTTC. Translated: CASSPKDSGANVLTF.

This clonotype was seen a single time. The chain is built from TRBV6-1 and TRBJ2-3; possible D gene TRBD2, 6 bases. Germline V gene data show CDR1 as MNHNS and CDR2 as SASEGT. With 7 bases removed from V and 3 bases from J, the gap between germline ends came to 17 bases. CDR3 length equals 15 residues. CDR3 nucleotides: TGTGCCAGCATCAGTCCGCCGAGCGGGACAGATACGCAGTATTTT. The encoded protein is CASISPPSGTDTQYF.